The 22 T cell receptor beta chains in this list originate from one sample, sequenced in a study of response to subunit inactivated influenza vaccine. TCRdb recomputed calls from the RT-PCR reads with MiXCR, one row per CDR3 protein. The table records 500,000 to 600,000 distinct CDR3 sequences, around 11% of them present only once. The specimen comprised PBMCs from blood, sampled on the day of vaccination. Receptor source: a man aged 50-59 years who received an inactivated influenza vaccine.

The chain is built from TRBV20-1 and TRBJ2-2; D gene ambiguous. The V gene's germline CDR1 is DFQATT and CDR2 SNEGSKA (reference sequence). The length of the CDR3 is 13 residues. Trimming removed 8 bases from V and 0 bases from J, with 10 bases in between. The CDR3 reads CSSTTANTGELFF. DNA for the CDR3: TGCAGTTCAACTACCGCGAACACCGGGGAGCTGTTTTTT.

The chain joins TRBV7-9 to TRBJ1-1; TRBD1 aligns across 7 bases. Losses at the gene ends were 9 bases for V and 2 bases for J; bases not matched to a gene: 3. The germline V gene encodes CDR1 SEHNR and CDR2 FQNEAQ (reference sequence). This CDR3 contains 12 residues. The CDR3 region has the DNA TGTGCCAGGCAAGGGGGCAACACTGAAGCTTTCTTT. Its protein product is CARQGGNTEAFF.

This clonotype was seen a few times. J is TRBJ2-5 and V is TRBV7-8; 9 bases map to TRBD2. The CDR3 runs 15 residues. The V segment lost 4 bases and the J segment 2 bases; nucleotides outside the gene matches: 5. Germline V gives CDR1 SGHVS, CDR2 FQNEAQ. CDR3 amino acids: CASSSRGGVQETQYF. The CDR3 DNA follows: TGTGCCAGCAGCTCGCGGGGGGGCGTACAAGAGACCCAGTACTTC.

This clonotype appeared a few times. This chain joins TRBV15 and TRBJ2-7; D is unclear. The CDR3 is made up of 13 amino acids. V was cut by 5 bases and J by 5 bases, with 13 bases left in between. Germline lookup yields CDR1 LNHNV and CDR2 YYDKDF (reference sequence). The CDR3 nucleotides are TGTGCCACCAGCCCTCCATCCGCGGACGAGCAGTACTTC. Its translation is CATSPPSADEQYF.

This clonotype was picked up a small number of times. This rearrangement joins TRBV6-5 to TRBJ1-2; D remains ambiguous. In germline, CDR1 is MNHEY, CDR2 SVGAGI. The CDR3 has 13 residues. V was clipped by 0 bases and J by 6 bases, with 8 bases between them. Here the CDR3 DNA reads TGTGCCAGCAGTTACTCGAGGCGTGATGGCTACACCTTC. Its translation: CASSYSRRDGYTF.

This clonotype was observed at least ten times. The chain uses TRBV12-3 or TRBV12-4 and TRBJ1-6; D unclear. The CDR3 loop spans 12 amino acids. Trimming took 4 bases from V and 7 from J, leaving 5 bases between them. CDR3 loop: CASSSSNSPLHF. In DNA, the CDR3 is TGTGCCAGCAGTTCCTCGAATTCACCCCTCCACTTT.

The chain combines TRBV12-3 or TRBV12-4 with TRBJ2-1; tentatively, D is TRBD2 (6 bases). V shed 7 bases and J shed 0 bases, with 16 bases lying between them. The CDR3 runs 16 residues. CDR3 protein: CASTFSGCLSYNEQFF. The CDR3, as DNA: TGTGCCAGCACCTTCAGCGGGTGCCTCTCCTACAATGAGCAGTTCTTC.

This clonotype was picked up a small number of times. The chain joins TRBV21-1 to TRBJ2-1; TRBD1 is the table's D call and was not checked against the DNA. TRBV21-1 is described as a pseudogene. The CDR3 contains 15 residues. In DNA, the CDR3 is TGTGCCAGCAGCAACCGGGACAGGGCACGCAATGAGCAGTTCTTC. It translates to CASSNRDRARNEQFF.

The chain combines TRBV5-1 with TRBJ1-1, with 7 bases matching TRBD1. The CDR3 is 15 residues long. CDR1 is SGHRS and CDR2 is YFSETQ in the germline V gene. V gave up 0 bases and J gave up 4 bases; unmatched junction bases: 6. In DNA, the CDR3 is TGCGCCAGCAGCTTGGCCGGACAGGCGGCCACTGAAGCTTTCTTT. Amino acid sequence: CASSLAGQAATEAFF.

This clonotype was observed a handful of times. The chain carries TRBV20-1 and TRBJ2-1; TRBD1 might be the D (5 bases). The V end was cut by 4 bases, the J end by 2 bases, with 12 bases between. The CDR3 totals 14 residues. The germline V gene encodes CDR1 DFQATT and CDR2 SNEGSKA (reference sequence). CDR3 region: CSATTAKTYNEQFF. CDR3 sequence (DNA): TGCAGTGCTACGACAGCCAAAACCTACAATGAGCAGTTCTTC.

The chain carries TRBV7-8 and TRBJ2-2; D not resolved. From germline, CDR1 is SGHVS and CDR2 FQNEAQ. Trimming removed 4 bases from V and 1 base from J, with 22 bases in between. The CDR3 runs to 19 residues. The CDR3 DNA reads as TGTGCCAGCAGCTCACCAACTCCCGGGCGAACAGAGAACACCGGGGAGCTGTTTTTT. This encodes CASSSPTPGRTENTGELFF.

This sequence joins TRBV6-1 and TRBJ1-1; a weak D match, TRBD1 (5 bases). V lost 8 bases to trimming and J lost 3 bases, with 22 bases between them. Germline loops: CDR1 MNHNS, CDR2 SASEGT. This CDR3 has 16 amino acids. The chain's CDR3 is CASSLNLQLRDTEAFF. The CDR3 nucleotides read TGTGCCAGCTCCCTCAACCTCCAGCTCAGGGACACTGAAGCTTTCTTT.

This clonotype occurred a few times. This chain's CDR3 is CATSDPGQGAIPDTQYF. For the CDR3, the DNA is TGTGCCACCAGTGACCCGGGACAGGGGGCTATTCCCGATACGCAGTATTTT. The chain carries TRBV24-1 and TRBJ2-3; 12 bases fit TRBD1. CDR1 is KGHDR and CDR2 is SFDVKD in the germline V gene. Unmatched junction bases numbered 10, after V lost 4 bases and J lost 6 bases. This CDR3 contains 17 residues.

The chain is built from TRBV11-2 and TRBJ2-3; unclear D gene. V shed 3 bases and J shed 4 bases, with 8 bases lying between them. Per germline, CDR1 SGHAT and CDR2 FQNNGV. This CDR3 comprises 13 residues. DNA for the CDR3: TGTGCCAGCAGCTTTTCGGTCCCAGATACGCAGTATTTT. It translates to CASSFSVPDTQYF.

The chain employs TRBV29-1 and TRBJ2-7; 10 bases are a match to TRBD1. With 4 bases clipped from V and 2 bases from J, the junction kept 2 bases outside the gene matches. Germline CDR1 is SQVTM and CDR2 is ANQGSEA. The CDR3 consists of 13 residues. The CDR3 loop is CSVAGQGAYEQYF. The CDR3 bases are TGCAGCGTTGCCGGACAGGGGGCCTACGAGCAGTACTTC.

V usage is TRBV2 and J usage is TRBJ1-2; D perhaps matches TRBD1 (6 bases). The CDR3 runs 14 residues. In germline, CDR1 is SNHLY, CDR2 FYNNEI. Trimming removed 7 bases from V and 6 bases from J, with 18 bases in between. In DNA form, the CDR3 reads TGTGCCAGCACCGTTCCAGGGGCTTTGCATGGCTACACCTTC. This sequence encodes CASTVPGALHGYTF.

This chain joins TRBV7-2 and TRBJ2-3; D unresolved. CDR3 length: 14 residues. Germline CDR1 and CDR2: SGHTA and FQGNSA. Trimming stripped 3 bases from V and 3 bases from J, with 10 bases between. The CDR3 region has the DNA TGTGCCAGCAGCTTTCTAGTTACGACAGATACGCAGTATTTT. Translating it yields CASSFLVTTDTQYF.

The CDR3 bases are TGCAGTGCTAGAATTGCGGGGAACACTGAAGCTTTCTTT. Its translation is CSARIAGNTEAFF. The rearrangement uses TRBV20-1 and TRBJ1-1, with D unclear. The ends were cut back, 2 bases at V and 1 base at J, with 8 bases in the middle. This CDR3 has 13 amino acids. Germline V gives CDR1 DFQATT, CDR2 SNEGSKA (reference sequence).

The rearrangement joins TRBV2 to TRBJ2-7; D uncertain. V gave up 8 bases and J gave up 4 bases, with 18 bases separating them. The CDR3 totals 14 residues. CDR1 and CDR2 (germline): SNHLY, FYNNEI. The DNA of the CDR3 is TGTGCCAGCGGCCTGTTAAGGTCAGATTACGAGCAGTACTTC. Translating gives CASGLLRSDYEQYF.

This clonotype was seen only a few times. This chain uses TRBV12-3 or TRBV12-4 with TRBJ2-7; 7 bases are shared with TRBD1. Trimming at V came to 2 bases and at J to 4 bases, leaving 5 bases not matched to a gene. CDR3 length: 14 amino acids. This CDR3 reads CASSLTGVNYEQYF. CDR3 nucleotide sequence: TGTGCCAGCAGTTTAACAGGGGTCAATTACGAGCAGTACTTC.

This clonotype was observed at least ten times. The rearrangement joins TRBV4-3 to TRBJ1-5; no reliable D call. V lost 1 base, J lost 2 bases, and 3 bases lay in between. CDR3 length: 13 residues. The V gene's germline CDR1 is LGHNA and CDR2 YSLEER. The CDR3 protein is CASSQARNQPQHF. CDR3 nucleotide sequence: TGCGCCAGCAGCCAAGCGCGCAATCAGCCCCAGCATTTT.

This clonotype was recorded many times. This chain connects TRBV3-1 to TRBJ1-5; D gene ambiguous. Between the trimmed V and J ends, which lost 0 bases and 12 bases, there was a span of 12 bases. The CDR3 consists of 13 residues. CDR1 is LGHDT and CDR2 is YNNKEL in the germline V gene (reference sequence). CDR3 DNA sequence: TGTGCCAGCAGCCAAGAAGCCGGGAGCTACCAGCATTTT. Translated, it gives CASSQEAGSYQHF.